Below are 17 T cell receptor beta chains sequenced from a single sample in a study of blood T cell repertoires in COVID-19. Assay: immunoSEQ multiplex PCR; the TCRdb copy retains only in-frame clones and omits some. This table holds hundreds of thousands of clones, 85% to 90% found once. The source material was PBMCs or T cells enriched from blood (not recorded which). The receptors here all came from a young man who had recovered from COVID-19.

The chain uses TRBV5-1 and TRBJ2-3; the match to TRBD1 covers 7 bases. This CDR3 region has 14 residues. V dropped 2 bases and J dropped 6; count of bases not matched to a gene: 6. Germline CDR1 and CDR2: SGHRS and YFSETQ. The CDR3 DNA follows: TGCGCCAGCAGCTTAGGACAGGTTTCGGATACGCAGTATTTT. Protein: CASSLGQVSDTQYF.

The J gene is TRBJ2-1, the V gene TRBV5-4; TRBD1 matches at 7 bases. The V gene's germline CDR1 is SGHNT and CDR2 YYREEE (reference sequence). V lost 0 bases to trimming and J lost 6 bases; unmatched junction nucleotides: 6. This CDR3 has 15 residues. CDR3 loop: CASSLEWAGGNEQFF. CDR3 in DNA: TGTGCCAGCAGCTTGGAGTGGGCAGGGGGCAATGAGCAGTTCTTC.

This clone occurred once. The CDR3, as DNA: TGTGCCACCAGCAGAGATCCGCTGGGACTAGCGGGAATTGGGGACTCCTACAATGAGCAGTTCTTC. This codes for CATSRDPLGLAGIGDSYNEQFF. The rearrangement uses TRBV15 and TRBJ2-1, with 13 bases aligning to TRBD2. From germline, CDR1 is LNHNV and CDR2 YYDKDF (reference sequence). J lost 0 bases, V lost 0 bases, and 14 bases had no gene match. CDR3 length equals 22 residues.

This chain uses TRBV15 with TRBJ1-3; 7 nucleotides line up with TRBD1. Germline V gene sequence: CDR1 LNHNV, CDR2 YYDKDF (reference sequence). CDR3 length: 18 amino acids. Germline trimming cut 3 bases from V and 2 bases from J; bases unmatched to any gene: 13. In DNA, the CDR3 is TGTGCCACCAGCAGGGATGGGACAGCCCGTTGGGCTGGAAACACCATATATTTT. Translating it yields CATSRDGTARWAGNTIYF.

The chain couples TRBV19 to TRBJ1-2, with D unclear. Germline V gene lookup returns CDR1 LNHDA and CDR2 SQIVND (reference sequence). This CDR3 is 14 amino acids long. V was clipped by 7 bases and J by 0 bases, with 12 bases between them. DNA of the CDR3: TGTGCCAGTAATCGAGGCATCGCTAACTATGGCTACACCTTC. The encoded protein is CASNRGIANYGYTF.

The chain recombines TRBV11-2 with TRBJ2-3; 15 nucleotides agree with TRBD2. The CDR3 totals 18 residues. The germline V gene has CDR1 SGHAT and CDR2 FQNNGV. V shed 4 bases and J 0 bases; nucleotides not matched to a gene: 5. The CDR3 is CASSSWTSGRDSTDTQYF. The CDR3 nucleotides read TGTGCCAGCAGCTCCTGGACTAGCGGGAGGGATAGCACAGATACGCAGTATTTT.

The chain links TRBV28 to TRBJ1-3; D gene ambiguous. The V gene's germline CDR1 is MDHEN and CDR2 SYDVKM. There are 12 residues in the CDR3. Trimming stripped 7 bases from V and 4 bases from J, with 8 bases between. The DNA for the CDR3 is TGTGCCAGCACAACGGGAGGAAACACCATATATTTT. Amino acids: CASTTGGNTIYF.

V gene TRBV5-6 combines with J gene TRBJ1-3; 9 nucleotides match TRBD1. Trimming removed 0 bases from V and 7 bases from J; junction bases left unmatched: 2. The V gene's germline CDR1 is SGHDT and CDR2 YYEEEE. The CDR3 covers 14 residues. In DNA, the CDR3 is TGTGCCAGCAGCTTGGGACAGGGGGTGAACACCATATATTTT. Its translation: CASSLGQGVNTIYF.

CDR3 sequence: CASSQLDSADTQYF. As DNA, the CDR3 is TGCGCCAGCAGCCAGCTAGACAGCGCAGATACGCAGTATTTT. The rearrangement joins TRBV4-1 to TRBJ2-3; weak D call: TRBD1 (5 bases). The CDR3 has 14 amino acids. The germline gives CDR1 MGHRA, CDR2 YSYEKL. Trimming left V 3 bases short and J 4 bases short, with 11 bases between.

This clone was counted between two and nine times. This chain links TRBV19 with TRBJ2-3, with D maybe TRBD2 (6 bases). Trimming pared 5 bases from V and 1 base from J, leaving 10 bases between. This CDR3 region has 14 residues. Germline assignment: CDR1 LNHDA and CDR2 SQIVND (reference sequence). The CDR3 bases are TGTGCCAGTAGTCTCGGAGGGGGCACAGATACGCAGTATTTT. Amino acid sequence: CASSLGGGTDTQYF.

This chain joins TRBV7-8 and TRBJ1-5, with 8 bases that match TRBD1. CDR3 length: 14 residues. J was trimmed by 2 bases and V by 8 bases; bases with no gene match: 5. The V gene's germline CDR1 is SGHVS and CDR2 FQNEAQ. The CDR3 protein is CASRDRGGNQPQHF. The CDR3 nucleotides are TGTGCCAGCCGAGACAGGGGAGGCAATCAGCCCCAGCATTTT.

The chain is built from TRBV4-1 and TRBJ2-3, with D perhaps TRBD2 (5 bases). In germline, CDR1 is MGHRA, CDR2 YSYEKL. V was pared by 1 base and J by 0 bases, with 11 bases between. The CDR3 consists of 16 residues. The CDR3 sequence: CASSQGSGLSTDTQYF. Written as DNA, the CDR3 is TGCGCCAGCAGCCAAGGTTCAGGACTTAGCACAGATACGCAGTATTTT.

This chain joins TRBV28 and TRBJ1-5; D unresolved. The germline V gene has CDR1 MDHEN and CDR2 SYDVKM. This CDR3 contains 18 residues. The V end was cut by 4 bases, the J end by 5 bases, with 24 bases between. The CDR3 coding sequence is TGTGCCAGCAGTTCCGGGTTCAAACGAATAACGGCGCATCAGCCCCAGCATTTT. Amino acid sequence: CASSSGFKRITAHQPQHF.

The chain has TRBV5-4 and TRBJ1-2, with D perhaps TRBD1 (6 bases). In germline, CDR1 is SGHNT, CDR2 YYREEE (reference sequence). The CDR3 contains 15 residues. Trimming took off 4 bases at V and 4 bases at J, with 17 bases between the two ends. CDR3: CASSLQGVGGYGYTF. The CDR3 DNA sequence: TGTGCCAGCAGCCTACAGGGCGTTGGTGGCTATGGCTACACCTTC.

The chain uses TRBV2 and TRBJ2-7; no firm D call. Germline assignment: CDR1 SNHLY and CDR2 FYNNEI. V lost 4 bases to trimming and J lost 7 bases, with 11 bases between them. This CDR3 is built from 12 residues. DNA of the CDR3: TGTGCCAGCAGTGGTGAGGTTGAGGAGCAGTACTTC. Residues: CASSGEVEEQYF. The whole variable domain, filled in from reference TRBV2 and TRBJ2-7, reads EPEVTQTPSHQVTQMGQEVILRCVPISNHLYFYWYRQILGQKVEFLVSFYNNEISEKSEIFDDQFSVERPDGSNFTLKIRSTKLEDSAMYFCASSGEVEEQYFGPGTRLTVT.

The V and J genes are TRBV23-1 and TRBJ2-2; D is possibly TRBD2 (5 bases). TRBV23-1 is labeled an ORF, and its function is uncertain. Trimming removed 4 bases at V and 5 bases at J, with 17 bases between. The CDR3 totals 16 residues. CDR3 nucleotide sequence: TGCGCCAGCAGTCCTTCCGTAGGACTTGGGACCGGGGAGCTGTTTTTT. This translates into CASSPSVGLGTGELFF.

The chain is built from TRBV10-1 and TRBJ2-3; D remains unclear. The CDR3 length is 13 residues. Germline V gene data show CDR1 as WNHNN and CDR2 as SYGVQD (reference sequence). Trimming shortened V by 7 bases and J by 2 bases, and 10 bases separated the two germline ends. CDR3 nucleotide sequence: TGCGCCAGCACGACCGACAACACAGATACGCAGTATTTT. Translation: CASTTDNTDTQYF.